Each of the 18 T cell receptor beta chains below was sequenced from the same sample in a study of cytomegalovirus exposure and HLA in healthy donors. TCRdb's copy holds only in-frame clones and misses some; the assay was immunoSEQ multiplex PCR. The table shows about 54,000 clones, with approximately 89% occurring only once. The sequenced material came from PBMCs. The receptor set was obtained from a woman aged 18-30 years in good health and CMV-seropositive.

This rearrangement joins TRBV19 to TRBJ2-5; D unclear. This CDR3 is 16 amino acids long. CDR1 and CDR2 from the germline V gene are LNHDA and SQIVND (reference sequence). V was pared by 0 bases and J by 0 bases, with 11 bases between. The DNA of the CDR3 is TGTGCCAGTAGTATAGAAGGTAGCTTGTACCAAGAGACCCAGTACTTC. Protein sequence: CASSIEGSLYQETQYF.

The chain couples TRBV5-4 to TRBJ2-2; 7 bases line up with TRBD1. J was trimmed by 6 bases and V by 4 bases; bases with no gene match: 9. Per germline, CDR1 SGHNT and CDR2 YYREEE (reference sequence). CDR3 size: 15 residues. The CDR3 loop is CASSPATGLAGELFF. CDR3 bases: TGTGCCAGCAGCCCCGCGACAGGGTTGGCCGGGGAGCTGTTTTTT.

The rearrangement uses TRBV29-1 and TRBJ1-5, with TRBD1 as a possible D gene (5 bases). This CDR3 comprises 14 residues. Germline loops: CDR1 SQVTM, CDR2 ANQGSEA. V was shortened by 0 bases and J by 8 bases, with 14 bases between the two germline ends. CDR3 nucleotides: TGCAGCGTTGAAGATCCGTCGTCGGGGGAGCCCCAGCATTTT. Translated: CSVEDPSSGEPQHF.

The rearrangement uses TRBV28 and TRBJ2-7, with D perhaps matching TRBD1 (5 bases). CDR1 and CDR2 from the germline V gene are MDHEN and SYDVKM. V dropped 6 bases and J dropped 3 bases, with 9 bases sitting between them. The CDR3 contains 12 residues. The CDR3 here is CASSVGVYEQYF. CDR3 coding DNA: TGTGCCAGCAGCGTAGGGGTCTACGAGCAGTACTTC.

This sequence joins TRBV11-1 and TRBJ1-6, with 7 bases matching TRBD1. The J segment lost 9 bases and the V segment lost 4 bases, leaving 6 bases of the junction unmatched. Per germline, CDR1 SGHAT and CDR2 FQDESV (reference sequence). CDR3 length: 14 amino acids. The CDR3 sequence is CASSSQGNGSPLHF. The CDR3 DNA is TGTGCCAGCAGCTCACAGGGGAATGGTTCACCCCTCCACTTT.

V and J are TRBV4-2 and TRBJ1-2; TRBD1 matches 9 bases. CDR3 length: 14 residues. J gave up 6 bases and V 3 bases, and 5 bases lay outside the gene matches. The germline gives CDR1 LGHNA, CDR2 YNFKEQ. The CDR3 DNA is TGTGCCAGCAGCCAGGACAGGGGCGGACATGGCTACACCTTC. Its protein is CASSQDRGGHGYTF.

This rearrangement joins TRBV19 to TRBJ1-3; D gene ambiguous. Germline lookup yields CDR1 LNHDA and CDR2 SQIVND (reference sequence). The CDR3 has 15 residues. V was clipped by 2 bases and J by 0 bases, with 8 bases between them. The CDR3 spells CASSISSSSGNTIYF. CDR3 coding DNA: TGTGCCAGTAGTATATCTTCGAGCTCTGGAAACACCATATATTTT.

The chain recombines TRBV7-2 with TRBJ2-3; 12 bases are a match to TRBD2. The CDR3 is made up of 19 amino acids. The J segment lost 1 base and the V segment lost 0 bases, leaving 8 bases of the junction unmatched. Germline V CDR1 and CDR2: SGHTA, FQGNSA. The CDR3 DNA reads as TGTGCCAGCAGCTTAGCGGCCTTTAGACTAGCGGGGGGCACAGATACGCAGTATTTT. Residues: CASSLAAFRLAGGTDTQYF.

This chain connects TRBV6-5 to TRBJ1-2; the match to TRBD1 covers 12 bases. CDR1 is MNHEY, CDR2 SVGAGI, per germline. V dropped 6 bases and J dropped 8; count of bases not matched to a gene: 10. This CDR3 has 15 amino acids. As DNA, the CDR3 is TGTGCCAGCAGCCGGGGACAGGGGGCAGTGAAGGGCTACACCTTC. Residues: CASSRGQGAVKGYTF.

J is TRBJ2-7 and V is TRBV6-5, with 7 bases that match TRBD1. V shed 5 bases and J 0 bases; nucleotides not matched to a gene: 7. Germline-derived CDR1 and CDR2 are MNHEY and SVGAGI. The CDR3 loop spans 15 amino acids. The CDR3 coding sequence is TGTGCCAGCAGTAGGACAGGTGCTAGCTCCTACGAGCAGTACTTC. Translated, it gives CASSRTGASSYEQYF.

A single count supports this clone. CDR3 sequence: CAWSVLAGNTDTQYF. The DNA for the CDR3 is TGTGCCTGGAGTGTACTAGCGGGGAACACAGATACGCAGTATTTT. The J gene is TRBJ2-3, the V gene TRBV30, with TRBD2 matching over 10 bases. V was clipped by 0 bases and J by 2 bases; unmatched bases: 2. Germline V gene sequence: CDR1 GTSNPN, CDR2 SVGIG (reference sequence). This CDR3 is built from 15 residues.

The chain recombines TRBV14 with TRBJ2-1, with TRBD2 matching over 12 bases. CDR1 and CDR2 (germline): SGHDN, FVKESK. This CDR3 is 19 amino acids long. V lost 5 bases to trimming and J lost 6 bases; unmatched junction nucleotides: 17. DNA for the CDR3: TGTGCCAGCAGCTCCCACCTCAGACTAGCGGGGGCCCTCCTCAATGAGCAGTTCTTC. Its translation: CASSSHLRLAGALLNEQFF.

This clone came up once. The V and J genes are TRBV5-1 and TRBJ2-1, with TRBD2 matching 16 bases. The germline V gene has CDR1 SGHRS and CDR2 YFSETQ. The junction had 22 bases not matched to a gene; V was cut back by 4 bases and J by 3 bases. This CDR3 has 23 residues. The CDR3 is CASSLRDRPAGTSGGGGYNEQFF. The CDR3 coding sequence is TGCGCCAGCAGCCTCCGGGACAGACCTGCCGGGACTAGCGGGGGGGGAGGCTACAATGAGCAGTTCTTC.

This clone was recorded only once. This sequence joins TRBV6-1 and TRBJ1-2; a weak D match, TRBD1 (5 bases). Looked up from germline, CDR1 is MNHNS and CDR2 is SASEGT. The length of the CDR3 is 13 residues. V was cut by 6 bases and J by 6 bases, with 14 bases left in between. CDR3 amino acids: CASRKVLQDGYTF. The DNA for the CDR3 is TGTGCCAGCAGAAAGGTTCTACAGGATGGCTACACCTTC.

This chain uses TRBV6-4 with TRBJ1-1; maybe TRBD1 (6 bases). This CDR3 has 15 residues. In germline, CDR1 is MRHNA, CDR2 SNTAGT. V lost 4 bases and J lost 0, with 12 bases in between. Here the CDR3 reads CASSVNRDVNTEAFF. The CDR3 DNA sequence: TGTGCCAGCAGTGTTAACAGGGATGTGAACACTGAAGCTTTCTTT.

The chain is built from TRBV19 and TRBJ1-4, with 7 positions matching TRBD1. CDR1 is LNHDA and CDR2 is SQIVND in the germline V gene (reference sequence). This CDR3 spans 14 amino acids. Germline trimming cut 3 bases from V and 5 bases from J; bases unmatched to any gene: 3. For the CDR3, the DNA is TGTGCCAGTAGTATTCTGGACAGGAATGAAAAACTGTTTTTT. This codes for CASSILDRNEKLFF.

The gene calls are TRBV7-2 and TRBJ2-6; 11 nucleotides line up with TRBD2. The germline CDR1 and CDR2 sequences are SGHTA and FQGNSA. V was pared by 1 base and J by 3 bases, with 5 bases of the junction left unmatched. The CDR3 sequence is 18 residues long. The CDR3, as DNA: TGTGCCAGCAGCTTAGGTAGCGGGGGGGTAAATGGGGCCAACGTCCTGACTTTC. Translating it yields CASSLGSGGVNGANVLTF.

V gene TRBV4-2 combines with J gene TRBJ2-5; 12 nucleotides line up with TRBD2. This CDR3 comprises 15 residues. Unmatched junction bases numbered 2, after V lost 1 base and J lost 5 bases. Germline V gives CDR1 LGHNA, CDR2 YNFKEQ. CDR3 in amino acids: CASSQGTSGAETQYF. In DNA form, the CDR3 reads TGTGCCAGCAGCCAAGGGACTAGCGGGGCTGAGACCCAGTACTTC.